This T cell receptor beta chain was sequenced for a study of cytomegalovirus exposure and HLA in healthy donors. Notes on the study in general: Presence/absence analyses assumed roughly uniform sequencing depth across donors, which may not hold. In a later analysis, parvovirus B19, influenza, CMV and Epstein-Barr virus appeared linked to several top co-occurrence clusters. Donor immune exposure was known only as CMV serostatus. Cytomegalovirus status was reportedly diagnosed by the classifier with high sensitivity and specificity.

As to this clone: Antigen specificity is unknown.

The V end lost 5 bases, the J end lost 3 bases, and 11 bases lay between the germline ends. The CDR3 spans 14 residues. CDR1 is SGHVS and CDR2 is FQNEAQ in the germline V gene. The PCR contained 60 Vbeta and 13 Jbeta primers. Repertoires were generated with immunoSEQ multiplex PCR, while TCRdb's copy carries only in-frame clones and drops some. The sample consists of over 150,000 clones, roughly four fifths of them appearing once. This rearrangement joins TRBV7-8 to TRBJ2-4, with D unclear. This TCR derives from a girl aged 10-17 years in good health and CMV-seropositive. Input material: PBMCs. The CDR3 DNA is TGTGCCAGCAGCCGAGACGAGGTCAAAAACATTCAGTACTTC. Residues: CASSRDEVKNIQYF.